This T cell receptor beta chain was observed in a study of Ad26.COV2.S vaccination and SARS-CoV-2 variants (dated by TCRdb to the early 2020s). About the study as a whole: Donors in the vaccine arm were drawn from COV1001, a multicentre, randomized, double-blind, placebo-controlled phase I-IIa trial testing Ad26.COV2.S in healthy adults. Ad26.COV2.S was administered intramuscularly at a dose of 5x10^10 or 1x10^11 viral particles, either as one shot or as two shots given 56 days apart. The specificity and breadth of SARS-CoV-2-reactive T cell receptors after Ad26.COV2.S vaccination were assessed by TCRbeta repertoire sequencing. The TCR-sequenced set comprised approximately 30 samples: some 20 Ad26.COV2.S vaccine recipients, 5 placebo recipients and 8 SARS-CoV-2 convalescent individuals. Trial participants were randomized into five groups of five, in which low-dose or high-dose Ad26.COV2.S was given once or twice, or placebo was given on both occasions. Throughout the experiments and outcome assessment, investigators stayed blinded to trial group allocation. On the study overall, not on this receptor specifically: Higher spike-specific TCR breadth was observed in Ad26.COV2.S recipients than in placebo recipients (P = 0.0014). After vaccination, spike-specific CD8+ and CD4+ T cell responses were reported to show substantial breadth. It was noted by the authors that total T cell responses may have been underestimated by the TCR breadth and depth analyses. Vaccine and placebo recipients had similar non-spike TCR breadth, a finding consistent with the vaccine containing only spike. Comparing responses between vaccine doses or regimens was not something the study was powered to do.

To note about this clone: This receptor's antigen is unknown. No qualities accompany the bases; no much larger clone lies one base away. Distinct nucleotide sequences in the sample also encode this CDR3.

Explained via the paper, the treatment or condition label denotes: approximately 18 received Ad26.COV2.S at low or high dose, single or two shots; a few received placebo; per-sample allocation not given. Repertoires of vaccine and placebo recipients were sequenced from samples collected on day 63 after the first injection. Between 29 July and 7 August 2020, Cohort 1b enrolled approximately 26 adults aged 18-55 years at one site in Boston, USA. Ad26.COV2.S consisted of a replication-incompetent adenovirus type 26 vector by which a prefusion-stabilized SARS-CoV-2 spike protein from the original Wuhan strain was expressed. The CDR3 spans 15 residues, from the cysteine through the phenylalanine. The sequence is cut down to CDR3 DNA, 45 bases in frame from base 1. The junction shows trimming of 2 bases on V and 2 bases on J, and the gene matches do not reach 6 bases of it. The germline V gene encodes CDR1 LGHDT and CDR2 YNNKEL (reference sequence).

The immunoSEQ Assay was used to sequence TCRbeta CDR3 regions. After extraction, genomic DNA underwent amplification by bias-controlled multiplex PCR, followed by high-throughput sequencing. On the study's bioinformatics: To quantify the absolute abundance of every unique TCRbeta CDR3 region, sequences were collapsed and filtered. T cell fraction was estimated by normalizing TCRbeta template counts to usable DNA, which was measured by amplifying reference genes present in all nucleated cells. Repertoire TCRs were annotated as SARS-CoV-2-specific when V gene, CDR3 amino acid sequence and J gene were exactly matched to a known reactive TCR set. The reference SARS-CoV-2 TCR set was derived from MIRA and filtered for enrichment in COVID-19-positive ImmuneCODE repertoires, a step that removed public or cross-reactive TCRs. Drawing on the MIRA antigens, annotated TCRs were analysed further at the level of specific ORF or position within ORF. Breadth was defined as annotated unique rearrangements over total unique productive rearrangements; depth was the summed frequency of those rearrangements. TCR breadth was compared between groups using two-sided Wilcoxon rank-sum tests. In its TCRdb copy, this immuneACCESS table keeps in-frame sequences only and misses some clones. Where compared with another copy, unresolved V genes explain less than half of these, and the others have no known cause. The DNA was the basis for D and trimming; V, J and clone size are from that table. The sample data list approximately 300,000 clones, and about 85% of these were observed just once. The top ten hold 2% to 2.5% of the sample.

The chain uses TRBV3-1 (or the pseudogene TRBV3-2) and TRBJ2-7; 7 junctional bases match TRBD1. Material: peripheral blood, obtained in a trial of Ad26.COV2.S vaccine versus placebo. This receptor was identified in a person aged 18 to 65 who received the Ad26.COV2.S COVID-19 vaccine or a placebo. The CDR3 protein: CASSQPTGSTYEQYF. Here is the DNA: TGTGCCAGCAGCCAACCGACAGGGAGTACCTACGAGCAGTACTTC.